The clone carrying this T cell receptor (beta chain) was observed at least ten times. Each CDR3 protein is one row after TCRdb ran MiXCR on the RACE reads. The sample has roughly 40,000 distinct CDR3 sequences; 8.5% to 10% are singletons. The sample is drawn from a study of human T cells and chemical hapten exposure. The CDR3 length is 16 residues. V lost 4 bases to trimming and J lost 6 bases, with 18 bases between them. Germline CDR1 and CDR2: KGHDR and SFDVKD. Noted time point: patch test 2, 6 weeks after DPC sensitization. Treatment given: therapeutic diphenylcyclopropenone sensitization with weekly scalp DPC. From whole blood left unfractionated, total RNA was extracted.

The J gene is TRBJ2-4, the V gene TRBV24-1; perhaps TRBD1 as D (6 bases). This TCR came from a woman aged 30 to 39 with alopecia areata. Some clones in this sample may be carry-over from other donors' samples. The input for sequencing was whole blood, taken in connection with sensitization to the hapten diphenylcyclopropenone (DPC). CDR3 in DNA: TGTGCCACCAGTGAAAACACAGGGAGACGAGGAAACATTCAGTACTTC. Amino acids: CATSENTGRRGNIQYF.